Here is one T cell receptor (beta chain) with its context. The data were obtained in a study of TIL therapy for anti-PD-1-resistant metastatic lung cancer. Time point noted: pre-treatment sample, taken before nivolumab and TIL therapy. Adults with stage 4 NSCLC were enrolled in a phase I trial. The immunoSEQ assay was v3. Sequencing used immunoSEQ multiplex PCR; TCRdb keeps in-frame clones, though not all of them. This sample has 50,000 to 65,000 clones, with more than 80% found just once. J gave up 3 bases and V 2 bases, and 6 bases lay outside the gene matches. The CDR3 is made up of 16 amino acids. Germline V gene data show CDR1 as LGHDT and CDR2 as YNNKEL (reference sequence).

The sequence was collected from a person aged 25 to 85 with non-small cell lung cancer. Sequencing was performed on blood, taken at baseline. V usage is TRBV3-1 (or the pseudogene TRBV3-2) and J usage is TRBJ2-7; TRBD2 matches 11 bases. CDR3 loop: CASSQPGTSGNYEQYF. For the CDR3, the DNA is TGTGCCAGCAGCCAACCAGGGACTAGCGGTAACTACGAGCAGTACTTC.